This entry features one TCR beta chain sequence. The V and J ends lost 5 bases and 6 bases respectively, with 17 bases between them. This CDR3 has 14 residues. Germline V gives CDR1 PRHDT, CDR2 FYEKMQ (reference sequence). The data were obtained in a study of blood T cell repertoires in COVID-19. Study information: Donors in the United States, Italy and Spain gave samples during acute or convalescent COVID-19.

Here immunoSEQ multiplex PCR was the method, and the copy in TCRdb shows in-frame clones only, minus some. This sample yields some 82,000 clones, of which approximately 80% are seen a single time; around 40% belongs to the top ten. Material for sequencing was peripheral blood. J is TRBJ2-7 and V is TRBV13, with D maybe TRBD1 (7 bases). The clonotype comes from a man older than 75 with acute or convalescent COVID-19. This chain's CDR3 is CASSLRGQGGEQYF. As DNA, the CDR3 is TGTGCCAGCAGCCTCAGGGGCCAGGGGGGCGAGCAGTACTTC. Supplemented by reference TRBV13 and TRBJ2-7, the full variable domain reads AAGVIQSPRHLIKEKRETATLKCYPIPRHDTVYWYQQGPGQDPQFLISFYEKMQSDKGSIPDRFSAQQFSDYHSELNMSSLELGDSALYFCASSLRGQGGEQYFGPGTRLTVT.